The present TCR beta chain was sequenced within a study of T cell repertoires in aging, cancer and after chemotherapy. Rearranged V-D-J TRB sequences were amplified with a mixed TRB-A/B primer pool. MiXCR, applied by TCRdb to the multiplex PCR reads, yields one record per CDR3 protein. The sample lists some 4,600 distinct CDR3 sequences; roughly 24% were seen once. The template was genomic DNA from peripheral blood, not RNA. There are a few counts of this clonotype. The CDR3 has 14 residues. V lost 7 bases, J lost 4 bases, and 3 bases stayed unmatched. The TCR was taken from a human donor with a blood cancer. Sample: blood. The chain uses TRBV12-3 or TRBV12-4 and TRBJ1-3; 11 nucleotides line up with TRBD1. The CDR3 coding sequence is TGTGCCAGCACCAGGACAGGGGGCGGAAACACCATATATTTT. It is translated as CASTRTGGGNTIYF.